This TCR beta chain is drawn from a study of PD-1 blockade in mismatch repair-deficient tumors (TCRdb year 2017). Looking at the study overall: The trial enrolled 86 consecutive patients with 12 mismatch repair-deficient cancer types between late 2013 and late 2016, all previously treated and progressing. Tumor-associated T cell clones were tracked in the peripheral blood of patients responding to PD-1 blockade by deep sequencing of TCR CDR3 regions.

The receptor library was made with the immunoSEQ multiplex PCR assay. The table was pulled from immuneACCESS by TCRdb, which kept in-frame rearrangements only. Such tables lose some clones; where checked, under half of the loss comes from unresolved V genes, and the rest has no known cause. For this sample there are some 26,000 clones; 83% appear just once. Of the sample, 20% to 25% is held by the ten largest clones. In light of the paper, this sample's time point label describes: peripheral blood 12 weeks after first pembrolizumab dose. Mismatch repair deficiency in every enrolled patient was established by polymerase chain reaction or immunohistochemistry. TCR sequencing was performed for a few patients who responded to pembrolizumab therapy. The phase II trial prospectively tested pembrolizumab PD-1 blockade in advanced mismatch repair-deficient cancers regardless of tissue of origin. Serial peripheral blood T cell samples were collected before and at multiple times after starting PD-1 blockade. Blood sampling times were expressed in weeks after the first pembrolizumab dose.

On this clone: Its antigen is unknown. No base quality values were provided; no much bigger clone lies one nucleotide off.

The germline ends are 17 bases apart after V is trimmed by 4 bases and J by 7 bases. The CDR3 starts with the cysteine, ends with the phenylalanine, and has 14 residues. Only the CDR3 DNA is retained, 42 bases long and in frame from the first base. According to the germline V gene, CDR1 reads SGHRS and CDR2 reads YFSETQ. Study-wide conclusions, independent of this receptor: After pembrolizumab, tumor-resident clones, which were often undetectable in blood before treatment, expanded rapidly and then contracted, generally ahead of radiologic responses.

The rearranged segments are TRBV5-1 and TRBJ1-2; TRBD1 is perhaps the D gene, given 5 matching bases. The source of this sequence is an adult with mismatch repair-deficient cancer. The source material was peripheral blood, sampled 12 weeks after starting pembrolizumab. The base sequence is TGCGCCAGCAGCACCGGGACGGATGGTGGTGGCTACACCTTC. Translated, it reads CASSTGTDGGGYTF.